A single sample gave rise to the 19 T cell receptor beta chains below, sequenced in a study of T and B cells in COVID-19 patients. Multiplex PCR with BIOMED2 TRB-A/B primer pools amplified TRB rearrangements. TCRdb re-called the multiplex PCR reads with MiXCR, one entry per CDR3 protein. The sample yields fewer than 25,000 distinct CDR3 sequences, approximately 28% seen once. From blood, roughly 250-500 ng of genomic DNA served as TRB template. The sequenced sample was blood. Source of these receptors: a human donor who had recovered from COVID-19.

V is TRBV5-4 and J is TRBJ1-1, with unresolved D. The germline V and J ends were trimmed by 3 bases and 1 base, with 10 bases remaining between them. The germline V gene has CDR1 SGHNT and CDR2 YYREEE (reference sequence). The CDR3 has 14 amino acids. The CDR3, as DNA: TGTGCCAGCAGCTGGATGGAGGCGAACACTGAAGCTTTCTTT. This encodes CASSWMEANTEAFF.

This clonotype has a handful of counts. The rearrangement uses TRBV6-5 and TRBJ1-2; D is ambiguous. The germline CDR1 and CDR2 sequences are MNHEY and SVGAGI. The CDR3 sequence is 10 residues long. Trimming removed 1 base from V and 14 bases from J, with 8 bases in between. In nucleotides, the CDR3 is TGTGCCAGCAGTTACTTGGAGCGAACCTTC. It encodes CASSYLERTF.

The chain carries TRBV5-6 and TRBJ1-3; 7 nucleotides agree with TRBD1. The germline CDR1 and CDR2 sequences are SGHDT and YYEEEE. V was clipped by 1 base and J by 0 bases; unmatched bases: 4. The CDR3 consists of 16 residues. The CDR3 bases are TGTGCCAGCAGCTTGACAGGGGTGAGCTCTGGAAACACCATATATTTT. Translating gives CASSLTGVSSGNTIYF.

This clonotype was counted between two and nine times. The chain combines TRBV6-5 with TRBJ1-2; TRBD1 might be the D (5 bases). CDR1 and CDR2 (germline): MNHEY, SVGAGI. V was clipped by 6 bases and J by 5 bases, with 19 bases between them. This CDR3 is 15 amino acids long. The CDR3 nucleotides are TGTGCCAGCAGACTACTACCCGGGCGGGGGTATGGCTACACCTTC. It yields the protein CASRLLPGRGYGYTF.

This rearrangement joins TRBV5-4 to TRBJ1-2; D gene unclear. Trimming removed 1 base from V and 4 bases from J, with 17 bases in between. Germline V gene data show CDR1 as SGHNT and CDR2 as YYREEE (reference sequence). This CDR3 is built from 16 residues. CDR3 sequence: CASSLRFGVKGYGYTF. CDR3 nucleotide sequence: TGTGCCAGCAGCTTGAGGTTCGGGGTGAAAGGCTATGGCTACACCTTC.

The chain carries TRBV10-3 and TRBJ2-2; D perhaps matches TRBD2 (6 bases). V lost 0 bases, J lost 5 bases, and 10 bases lay in between. CDR3 size: 15 residues. Germline V gene lookup returns CDR1 ENHRY and CDR2 SYGVKD. CDR3: CAISESLAGTGELFF. The CDR3 DNA is TGTGCCATCAGTGAGTCGTTGGCGGGGACCGGGGAGCTGTTTTTT.

This clonotype was observed a few times. This chain connects TRBV6-5 to TRBJ1-3; D is unresolved. This CDR3 comprises 14 residues. Germline CDR1 and CDR2: MNHEY and SVGAGI. Trimming took 6 bases from V and 0 from J, leaving 9 bases between them. In nucleotides, the CDR3 is TGTGCCAGCAGAAAACACCTCTCTGGAAACACCATATATTTT. Protein: CASRKHLSGNTIYF.

The chain is built from TRBV27 and TRBJ2-7, with TRBD2 as a possible D gene (7 bases). The V and J ends lost 5 bases and 2 bases respectively, with 22 bases between them. The germline gives CDR1 MNHEY, CDR2 SMNVEV (reference sequence). The CDR3 loop spans 17 amino acids. The CDR3 loop is CASSKSTKGGGTYEQYF. The CDR3 nucleotides are TGTGCCAGCAGTAAAAGCACCAAGGGGGGGGGTACCTACGAGCAGTACTTC.

Only a few counts were recorded for this clonotype. The rearrangement links TRBV13 to TRBJ2-5; 11 bases line up with TRBD2. Germline CDR1 PRHDT, CDR2 FYEKMQ (reference sequence). Trimming at V came to 6 bases and at J to 2 bases, leaving 8 bases not matched to a gene. The CDR3 runs 16 residues. CDR3 sequence (DNA): TGTGCCAGCAGTTCGGGGACTAGCGGAGGGCAAGAGACCCAGTACTTC. It translates to CASSSGTSGGQETQYF.

This clonotype showed up just a few times. This sequence joins TRBV7-9 and TRBJ2-7; TRBD1 aligns across 10 bases. The CDR3 totals 14 residues. Germline V gene data show CDR1 as SEHNR and CDR2 as FQNEAQ (reference sequence). V was clipped by 5 bases and J by 3 bases; unmatched bases: 4. CDR3 residues: CASSIRDRGYEQYF. The CDR3 DNA is TGTGCCAGCAGCATCCGGGACAGGGGCTACGAGCAGTACTTC.

This clonotype has ten or more counts. The chain is built from TRBV29-1 and TRBJ1-1, with D maybe TRBD1 (5 bases). Trimming left V 4 bases short and J 4 bases short, with 10 bases between. Germline-derived CDR1 and CDR2 are SQVTM and ANQGSEA. The CDR3 has 12 amino acids. CDR3 in amino acids: CSVGQGGTEAFF. The CDR3 DNA is TGCAGCGTTGGGCAGGGAGGCACTGAAGCTTTCTTT.

This clonotype was counted only a few times. This chain uses TRBV5-4 with TRBJ2-7; TRBD2 aligns across 12 bases. Looked up from germline, CDR1 is SGHNT and CDR2 is YYREEE (reference sequence). This CDR3 has 18 residues. The trim removed 0 bases at V and 7 bases at J, leaving 14 bases unmatched. The CDR3 region is CASSLEASGRAVMREQYF. The CDR3 nucleotides are TGTGCCAGCAGCTTGGAGGCTAGCGGGAGGGCCGTGATGAGGGAGCAGTACTTC.

This clonotype was seen only a few times. The CDR3 nucleotides read TGTGCCAGCAGCTCAGGGACAGATCTCGAGCAGTACTTC. The encoded protein is CASSSGTDLEQYF. The rearrangement links TRBV5-4 to TRBJ2-7; 7 nucleotides match TRBD1. With V trimmed by 3 bases and J by 6 bases, 6 bases remained unmatched. This CDR3 is 13 amino acids long. Germline loops: CDR1 SGHNT, CDR2 YYREEE (reference sequence).

Note on this clonotype: A much larger clone lies a single base off, so this may be a read error. This chain joins TRBV6-5 and TRBJ2-3, with 9 nucleotides matching TRBD1. The CDR3 runs 14 residues. Germline lookup yields CDR1 MNHEY and CDR2 SVGAGI. The V segment lost 4 bases and the J segment 1 base; nucleotides outside the gene matches: 0. For the CDR3, the DNA is TGTGCCAGCAGTTGGGACAGGGGCACAGATACGCAGTATTTT. Protein sequence: CASSWDRGTDTQYF.

In its sample, this clonotype was seen once. The genes are TRBV6-6 and TRBJ2-4, with 7 bases aligning to TRBD1. The CDR3 has 14 amino acids. Trimming took 4 bases from V and 8 from J; bases not matched to a gene: 8. Looked up from germline, CDR1 is MNHNY and CDR2 is SVGAGI (reference sequence). The CDR3 region is CASSSGTVGDIQYF. Written as DNA, the CDR3 is TGTGCCAGCAGTTCCGGGACAGTGGGTGACATTCAGTACTTC.

This chain connects TRBV5-4 to TRBJ2-3, with TRBD2 identical over 11 bases. This CDR3 has 16 residues. Germline V lookup: CDR1 SGHNT, CDR2 YYREEE (reference sequence). V was clipped by 1 base and J by 1 base; unmatched bases: 2. The chain's CDR3 is CASSLFSGGGTDTQYF. In DNA, the CDR3 is TGTGCCAGCAGCTTGTTTAGCGGGGGGGGCACAGATACGCAGTATTTT. Drawing the rest from reference TRBV5-4 and TRBJ2-3, the complete variable domain is ETGVTQSPTHLIKTRGQQVTLRCSSQSGHNTVSWYQQALGQGPQFIFQYYREEENGRGNFPPRFSGLQFPNYSSELNVNALELDDSALYLCASSLFSGGGTDTQYFGPGTRLTVL.

This clonotype showed up just a few times. The J gene is TRBJ2-5, the V gene TRBV18; D is uncertain. V dropped 6 bases and J dropped 2 bases, with 10 bases sitting between them. Looked up from germline, CDR1 is KGHSH and CDR2 is LQKENI. The CDR3 runs 13 residues. CDR3 DNA: TGTGCCAGCTCTCGTGGAGCGCAAGAGACCCAGTACTTC. Translated: CASSRGAQETQYF.

To note about this clonotype: With a much larger clone just one base away, this may be a read error. The chain carries TRBV19 and TRBJ2-2; D is unclear. Per germline, CDR1 LNHDA and CDR2 SQIVND (reference sequence). The CDR3 is 13 residues long. The germline V and J ends were trimmed by 3 bases and 6 bases, with 8 bases remaining between them. The CDR3 sequence: CASSIGPPGELFF. CDR3 coding DNA: TGTGCCAGTAGTATTGGCCCACCCGGGGAGCTGTTTTTT. The variable domain in full, with the rest retrieved from reference TRBV19 and TRBJ2-2, is DGGITQSPKYLFRKEGQNVTLSCEQNLNHDAMYWYRQDPGQGLRLIYYSQIVNDFQKGDIAEGYSVSREKKESFPLTVTSAQKNPTAFYLCASSIGPPGELFFGEGSRLTVL.

The chain links TRBV6-6 to TRBJ2-5; TRBD2 aligns across 10 bases. The length of the CDR3 is 13 residues. J lost 5 bases, V lost 7 bases, and 4 bases had no gene match. CDR1 MNHNY and CDR2 SVGAGI come from the germline V gene (reference sequence). CDR3 sequence: CASNQRGGETQYF. The CDR3 DNA is TGTGCCAGCAACCAGCGGGGGGGCGAGACCCAGTACTTC.